The rows below give T cell receptor beta chains drawn from one sample of a study of cytomegalovirus exposure and HLA in healthy donors. Here immunoSEQ multiplex PCR was the method, and the copy in TCRdb shows in-frame clones only, minus some. The top ten hold approximately 8.4% of the sample, which has tens of thousands of clones, around 90% seen once. Sample: PBMCs. The receptor source for this set is a woman younger than 30 in good health and CMV-seropositive. Each CDR3 is given with its conserved first and last residue. The D gene is left open where the match is weak. The listing skips clone size in some rows; elsewhere it reads once, few, many or a size class.

TRBD1 TRBJ2-7 TRBV28 few CASSSGTGGYEQYF TGTGCCAGCAGTTCCGGGACAGGGGGCTACGAGCAGTACTTC
- TRBJ1-1 TRBV9 once CASSPPFGQTNTEAFF TGTGCCAGCAGCCCACCTTTTGGACAGACAAACACTGAAGCTTTCTTT
TRBD2 TRBJ2-6 TRBV11-2 - CASSRGLSGGANVLTF TGTGCCAGCAGCCGGGGACTATCGGGAGGGGCCAACGTCCTGACTTTC
TRBD1 TRBJ2-7 TRBV4-3 - CASSQRTGVSYEQYF TGCGCCAGCAGCCAACGGACAGGGGTCTCCTACGAGCAGTACTTC
TRBD2 TRBJ2-2 TRBV10-1 - CASSLSGGAGELFF TGCGCCAGCAGTCTTAGCGGGGGAGCCGGGGAGCTGTTTTTT
- TRBJ1-6 TRBV6-1 - CASTGGNAGCHF TGTGCCAGCACCGGGGGGAACGCGGGGTGCCATTTT
- TRBJ2-7 TRBV6-5 few CASTPGLGEQYF TGTGCCAGCACGCCAGGGCTCGGCGAGCAGTACTTC
TRBD1 TRBJ2-3 TRBV5-6 - CASSGTGVLDTQYF TGTGCCAGCAGCGGGACAGGGGTTCTAGATACGCAGTATTTT
- TRBJ2-3 TRBV28 - CASSLRRAGVGADTQYF TGTGCCAGCAGCCTCAGAAGGGCAGGGGTTGGCGCAGATACGCAGTATTTT
- TRBJ1-4 TRBV30 - CAWSPPRHATNEKLFF TGTGCCTGGAGCCCTCCACGACACGCAACTAATGAAAAACTGTTTTTT
- TRBJ1-1 TRBV10-3 - CAISFGQLSESFF TGTGCCATCAGTTTCGGACAGCTCTCCGAGTCTTTCTTT
- TRBJ2-4 TRBV6-1 - CASSEWASDKNIQYF TGTGCCAGCAGTGAATGGGCTAGCGACAAAAACATTCAGTACTTC
TRBD1 TRBJ1-2 TRBV4-1 - CASSQDTGAKGYTF TGCGCCAGCAGCCAAGATACAGGGGCGAAGGGCTACACCTTC
- TRBJ2-1 TRBV6-5 - CASSYSGHGEQFF TGTGCCAGCAGTTACTCGGGCCATGGTGAGCAGTTCTTC
- TRBJ1-3 TRBV11-3 - CASSSRSTSGNTIYF TGTGCCAGCAGCTCTAGGTCGACCTCTGGAAACACCATATATTTT
- TRBJ2-5 TRBV30 - CAWSAQETQYF TGTGCCTGGAGTGCACAAGAGACCCAGTACTTC
- TRBJ2-7 TRBV14 few CASSQVSAPGGRYEQYF TGTGCCAGCAGCCAAGTATCCGCGCCTGGAGGGCGCTACGAGCAGTACTTC
TRBD1 TRBJ2-1 TRBV4-1 - CASSLQPGQVSYNEQFF TGCGCCAGCAGCCTCCAACCGGGACAGGTCTCCTACAATGAGCAGTTCTTC
- TRBJ2-2 TRBV27 - CASRNYKTTNTGELFF TGTGCCAGCAGAAACTACAAGACTACGAACACCGGGGAGCTGTTTTTT
- TRBJ1-2 TRBV18 - CASSLRQRRGGYTF TGTGCCAGCTCACTAAGACAGAGAAGGGGTGGCTACACCTTC
TRBD2 TRBJ2-6 TRBV7-3 - CASSHRGGTPNVLTF TGTGCCAGCAGCCACCGGGGAGGGACCCCCAACGTCCTGACTTTC
TRBD2 TRBJ2-1 TRBV30 - CAWRELAGGTNEQFF TGTGCCTGGAGGGAGCTAGCGGGGGGTACGAATGAGCAGTTCTTC
TRBD1 TRBJ2-7 TRBV2 - CASSGTGGYEQYF TGTGCCAGCAGTGGGACAGGGGGGTACGAGCAGTACTTC
TRBD1 TRBJ2-1 TRBV18 - CASSPPGQVLNEQFF TGTGCCAGCTCACCACCGGGACAGGTACTCAATGAGCAGTTCTTC
- TRBJ2-1 TRBV7-2 - CASRTQSNSYNEQFF TGTGCCAGCAGGACTCAGTCTAACTCCTACAATGAGCAGTTCTTC
TRBD2 TRBJ2-2 TRBV9 few CASSVDSGTGELFF TGTGCCAGCAGCGTCGATAGCGGGACCGGGGAGCTGTTTTTT
- TRBJ2-1 TRBV6-1 - CASSEAADTGGEQFF TGTGCCAGCAGTGAAGCGGCGGATACTGGTGGTGAGCAGTTCTTC
TRBD1 TRBJ2-1 TRBV9 - CASSVDHTGADEQFF TGTGCCAGCAGCGTAGACCACACAGGGGCCGATGAGCAGTTCTTC
- TRBJ1-3 TRBV6-5 - CASQGPGNTIYF TGTGCCAGTCAGGGGCCTGGAAACACCATATATTTT
- TRBJ2-2 TRBV7-9 - CASSQVEPGELFF TGTGCCAGCAGTCAGGTTGAGCCCGGGGAGCTGTTTTTT
TRBD2 TRBJ2-1 TRBV7-2 - CASSQSGVNYNEQFF TGTGCCAGCAGCCAAAGCGGGGTAAACTACAATGAGCAGTTCTTC
TRBD1 TRBJ1-3 TRBV11-2 - CASSPTGGSSGNTIYF TGTGCCAGCAGCCCAACAGGGGGCAGCTCTGGAAACACCATATATTTT
- TRBJ2-2 TRBV6-4 - CASSDSEAGELFF TGTGCCAGCAGTGACTCCGAGGCCGGGGAGCTGTTTTTT
- TRBJ2-3 TRBV11-3 - CASSLERRDTQYF TGTGCCAGCAGCTTAGAGAGGAGGGATACGCAGTATTTT
- TRBJ2-1 TRBV6-1 - CASSEVLAQQFF TGTGCCAGCAGTGAAGTGTTAGCCCAGCAGTTCTTC
TRBD2 TRBJ2-2 TRBV9 - CASTVGGVNTGELFF TGTGCCAGCACCGTCGGGGGGGTGAACACCGGGGAGCTGTTTTTT
- TRBJ2-2 TRBV4-2 once CASSQDLGSGVNTGELFF TGTGCCAGCAGCCAAGATCTGGGGTCAGGGGTTAACACCGGGGAGCTGTTTTTT
- TRBJ1-5 TRBV5-1 - CASSYWLLRTNQPQHF TGCGCCAGCAGCTATTGGTTGCTGCGTACCAATCAGCCCCAGCATTTT
- TRBJ2-2 TRBV13 - CASSCRERANTGELFF TGTGCCAGCAGCTGTCGGGAGAGGGCGAACACCGGGGAGCTGTTTTTT
TRBD2 TRBJ2-2 TRBV7-2 - CASSLTGGFTGELFF TGTGCCAGCAGCTTGACGGGGGGGTTCACCGGGGAGCTGTTTTTT
- TRBJ2-2 TRBV5-1 - CASSRAADATGELFF TGCGCCAGCAGCAGGGCAGCGGATGCCACCGGGGAGCTGTTTTTT
TRBD2 TRBJ2-3 TRBV7-9 - CASSLSGKVGDTQYF TGTGCCAGCAGCTTAAGCGGGAAGGTAGGAGATACGCAGTATTTT
TRBD1 TRBJ2-7 TRBV28 - CASSPNRGQGIHEQYF TGTGCCAGCAGTCCAAATCGGGGACAGGGGATACACGAGCAGTACTTC
- TRBJ2-7 TRBV29-1 - CSVVGFGGSYEQYF TGCAGCGTTGTTGGCTTCGGGGGTTCCTACGAGCAGTACTTC
TRBD1 TRBJ1-1 TRBV28 - CASSFSSGTGSGMNTEAFF TGTGCCAGCAGTTTCTCCTCCGGGACAGGGAGTGGAATGAACACTGAAGCTTTCTTT
TRBD2 TRBJ2-2 TRBV4-3 - CASSQYPTSGGNTGELFF TGCGCCAGCAGCCAATACCCGACTAGCGGGGGGAACACCGGGGAGCTGTTTTTT
TRBD1 TRBJ1-5 TRBV4-1 few CASSPRTPDRASNQPQHF TGCGCCAGCAGCCCGAGGACCCCGGACAGGGCCAGCAATCAGCCCCAGCATTTT
- TRBJ2-2 TRBV11-3 - CASSLDRGTGELFF TGTGCCAGCAGCTTAGATAGGGGTACCGGGGAGCTGTTTTTT
- TRBJ2-1 TRBV10-3 - CAISNGGPSDNEQFF TGTGCCATCAGTAACGGGGGACCGTCCGACAATGAGCAGTTCTTC
- TRBJ2-1 TRBV6-4 - CASSPILEAYNEQFF TGTGCCAGCAGCCCGATCCTTGAGGCCTACAATGAGCAGTTCTTC
TRBD2 TRBJ2-5 TRBV5-1 - CASSPRTRTFGRETQYF TGCGCCAGCAGCCCCCGGACTCGGACATTCGGGAGGGAGACCCAGTACTTC
TRBD1 TRBJ2-1 TRBV5-1 - CASSYQQGSGDEQFF TGCGCCAGCAGCTATCAACAGGGGTCGGGTGATGAGCAGTTCTTC
- TRBJ2-5 TRBV28 - CASSLASVRQETQYF TGTGCCAGCAGTTTAGCTAGCGTCCGCCAAGAGACCCAGTACTTC
- TRBJ1-1 TRBV27 - CATRSPDRLKAFF TGTGCCACCCGGTCGCCGGACAGACTTAAAGCTTTCTTT
TRBD1 TRBJ1-2 TRBV29-1 once CSVRTGGGGYTF TGCAGCGTTCGGACAGGGGGTGGAGGCTACACCTTC
TRBD2 TRBJ2-7 TRBV4-1 - CASLAGGAWKQYF TGCGCCAGTCTAGCGGGGGGGGCCTGGAAGCAGTACTTC
- TRBJ1-2 TRBV4-2 once CASSQVRDSYGYTF TGTGCCAGCAGCCAAGTTCGCGACAGCTATGGCTACACCTTC